Listed below are T cell receptor beta chains from one sample, sequenced in a study of type 1 regulatory T cells. TCRdb recomputed calls from the reads with MiXCR, one row per CDR3 protein. This table holds more than 60,000 distinct CDR3 sequences, approximately 47% found once. Their antigens are not known. The source material was cultured non-Tr1 T cells, either the whole culture or a sorted T cell fraction (not recorded which). Receptors were obtained from a human donor in good health. Each CDR3 is given with its conserved first and last residue. The D gene is left open where the match is weak. Some rows have no size entry. The others give once, few or many, or a class for an expanded clone.

clone size	J gene	V gene	D gene	CDR3 DNA	CDR3 protein
-	TRBJ2-2	TRBV24-1	-	TGTGCCACCAGTGATTTCGGCTTGAACACCGGGGGGCTGTTTTTT	CATSDFGLNTGGLFF
-	TRBJ2-1	TRBV6-2/TRBV6-3	TRBD1	TGTGCCAGCAGTGACCGGGACAGGGGAGGTAATGAGCAGTTCTTC	CASSDRDRGGNEQFF
-	TRBJ1-1	TRBV7-9	-	TGTGCCAGCAGACCCAGGGGCTATGGGGCTGAAGCTTTCTTT	CASRPRGYGAEAFF
-	TRBJ1-1	TRBV5-1	-	TGCGCCAGCAGCTTGGCCCCGACAGGATCGAACACTGAAGCTTTCTTT	CASSLAPTGSNTEAFF
-	TRBJ2-3	TRBV9	TRBD1	TGTGCCAGCAGCGTGAGGACAGGGCAGGATACGCAGTATTTT	CASSVRTGQDTQYF
few	TRBJ1-2	TRBV9	TRBD1	TGTGCCAGCAGCTCGCTAGACAGGGGACGCTACACCTTC	CASSSLDRGRYTF
few	TRBJ2-7	TRBV19	TRBD1	TGTGCCAGTCGTGGGACAGGGGTAGACGAGCAGTACTTC	CASRGTGVDEQYF
-	TRBJ2-5	TRBV21-1	-	TGTGCCAGCAGAATCCGACAGGGTCCCCAAGAGACCCAGTACTTC	CASRIRQGPQETQYF
few	TRBJ1-5	TRBV6-1	TRBD1	TGTGCCAGCAGTGCGGACAGGGTTAAAGTGGTTTATCAGCCCCAGCATTTT	CASSADRVKVVYQPQHF
-	TRBJ1-6	TRBV5-4	-	TGTGCCAGCAGCTTGGCCAATTCACCCTTCCACTTT	CASSLANSPFHF
few	TRBJ1-5	TRBV6-1	-	TGTGCCAGCAGGTTGACAGGCGACTACAATCAGCCCCAGCATTTT	CASRLTGDYNQPQHF
few	TRBJ1-1	TRBV5-5	-	TGTGCCAGCAGCTTCTCTCCGAACACTGAAGCTTTCTTT	CASSFSPNTEAFF
-	TRBJ2-7	TRBV5-1	TRBD2	TGCGCCAGCAGCTTGAACGAGCGGGGCCCCTACGAGCAGTACTTC	CASSLNERGPYEQYF
few	TRBJ1-5	TRBV19	-	TGTGCCAGTAGTGGAGTCATTGCGGGCAATCAGCCCCAGCATTTT	CASSGVIAGNQPQHF
few	TRBJ2-1	TRBV3-1	TRBD2	TGTGCCAGCAGAACAGGAGCGGGGGTTTACAATGAGCAGTTCTTC	CASRTGAGVYNEQFF
-	TRBJ2-1	TRBV5-1	-	TGCGCCAGCAGCTTGTCAGTAGTCGTGATGGAGCAGTTCTTC	CASSLSVVVMEQFF
-	TRBJ1-5	TRBV3-1	TRBD1	TGTGCCAGCAGCATTGGGACAGGAGCCAATCAGCCCCAGCATTTT	CASSIGTGANQPQHF
few	TRBJ2-1	TRBV19	-	TGTGCCAGTAGTATGGGGGTTCCAGGTCAATACAATGAGCAGTTCTTC	CASSMGVPGQYNEQFF
-	TRBJ2-5	TRBV12-3/TRBV12-4	TRBD1	TGTGCCAGCAGTTCCGGGACAGGGGGCCGGGAGACCCAGTACTTC	CASSSGTGGRETQYF
-	TRBJ2-2	TRBV7-3	TRBD2	TGTGCCAGCAGCTTACTAGCGGGGGCCCCCGGACCTACCGGGGAGCTGTTTTTT	CASSLLAGAPGPTGELFF
-	TRBJ2-3	TRBV2	-	TGTGCCAGCAGAATAGGAGGACTAAGCACAGATACGCAGTATTTT	CASRIGGLSTDTQYF
-	TRBJ2-1	TRBV6-6	-	TGTGCCAGCAGTTACAGGTCTGACAACAATGAGCAGTTCTTC	CASSYRSDNNEQFF
once	TRBJ2-7	TRBV7-6	-	TGTGCCAGCAGCTTAGCGCCAACAAGTGACTACGAGCAGTACTTC	CASSLAPTSDYEQYF
-	TRBJ1-5	TRBV7-2	-	TGTGCCAGCAGGCTAGGGGGAAATCAGCCCCAGCATTTT	CASRLGGNQPQHF
few	TRBJ2-2	TRBV6-1	-	TGTGCCAGCAGTGAAGTCAACAGAAAAACCGGGGAGCTGTTTTTT	CASSEVNRKTGELFF
-	TRBJ1-1	TRBV6-2/TRBV6-3	TRBD1	TGTGCCAGCAGTAGAAGGACAGGGATTGGTTACACTGAAGCTTTCTTT	CASSRRTGIGYTEAFF
few	TRBJ1-2	TRBV7-9	TRBD1	TGTGCCGCAGGGGGTAGGGTCGGTGGCTACACCTTC	CAAGGRVGGYTF
few	TRBJ2-1	TRBV3-1	-	TGTGCCAGCAGCCCCGTCGGGAATGAGCAGTTCTTC	CASSPVGNEQFF
-	TRBJ1-1	TRBV5-1	-	TGCGCCAGCAGCTTGGCAGGTCTTTCGACTGAAGCTTTCTTT	CASSLAGLSTEAFF
few	TRBJ2-5	TRBV6-5	TRBD2	TGTGCCAGCAGTCGGGGGGACTTAGCAGGGGAGACCCAGTACTTC	CASSRGDLAGETQYF
-	TRBJ1-2	TRBV3-1	-	TGTGCCAGCAGCCACCGAGACAGGTTCTATGGCTACACCTTC	CASSHRDRFYGYTF
once	TRBJ2-5	TRBV7-7	TRBD2	TGTGCTAGCAGCTTGGGCGTAGCGGGGGGGCAAGAGACCCAGTACTTC	CASSLGVAGGQETQYF
-	TRBJ2-7	TRBV7-2	-	TGTGCCAGCAGCTTAGTTCGCAGGGAGCAGTACTTC	CASSLVRREQYF
once	TRBJ2-1	TRBV20-1	-	TGCAGTGCTAAATGGGGGGGCGTGGACAATGAGCAGTTCTTC	CSAKWGGVDNEQFF
few	TRBJ1-1	TRBV5-1	-	TGCGCCAGCAGCTTGGGACGGGGGTCAATGAACACTGAAGCTTTCTTT	CASSLGRGSMNTEAFF
-	TRBJ1-3	TRBV5-6	-	TGTGCCAGCAGCACGGGATTTCGAAACACCATATATTTT	CASSTGFRNTIYF
-	TRBJ1-3	TRBV5-4	-	TGTGCCAGCAGCTTATCGGTCGGTAATTCAGCTGGAAACACCATATATTTT	CASSLSVGNSAGNTIYF
few	TRBJ1-1	TRBV12-3/TRBV12-4	TRBD1	TGTGCCAGCAGCCCCGGGACAGGGGGCCTCAGGGCTTTCTTT	CASSPGTGGLRAFF
-	TRBJ2-7	TRBV11-3	-	TGTGCCAGCGGCGGTAGGCGTCTCGAGCAGTACTTC	CASGGRRLEQYF
few	TRBJ2-1	TRBV6-6	-	TGTGCCAGCTCCCCCTCCTCCTACAATGAGCAGTTCTTC	CASSPSSYNEQFF
few	TRBJ1-4	TRBV19	-	TGTGCCAGTAGTGCTAGGGTTTTTGCAACTAATGAAAAACTGTTTTTT	CASSARVFATNEKLFF
-	TRBJ2-2	TRBV5-5	-	TGTGCCAGCAGCCCTGAGTGGGGCGGGGAGCTGTTTTTT	CASSPEWGGELFF
-	TRBJ2-1	TRBV21-1	-	TGTGCCAGCAGCAGTCGGGACAGGAACAATGAGCAGTTCTTC	CASSSRDRNNEQFF
-	TRBJ2-1	TRBV4-2	TRBD2	TGTGCCAGCAGCCAAGTACTAGCGGGGGGGCCGAATGAGCAGTTCTTC	CASSQVLAGGPNEQFF
-	TRBJ1-3	TRBV11-2	TRBD1	TGTGCCAGCAGGCGTGGACAGGGCTCTGGAAACACCATATATTTT	CASRRGQGSGNTIYF
few	TRBJ1-5	TRBV24-1	-	TGTGCCACCAGTGACCTAAACGTGGCCCTTAAGCGGCCCCAGCATTTT	CATSDLNVALKRPQHF
-	TRBJ2-1	TRBV20-1	TRBD2	TGCAGTGCTAGTAGAGCGGGGGGGCTATCGGGTGAGCAGTTCTTC	CSASRAGGLSGEQFF
many	TRBJ2-3	TRBV7-2	-	TGTGCCAGCAGCTTTTATGGGGGAGCGCAGTATTTT	CASSFYGGAQYF
-	TRBJ2-7	TRBV20-1	TRBD2	TGCAGTGCTAGAACTAGGACTAGCGACGACGAGCAGTACTTC	CSARTRTSDDEQYF
-	TRBJ2-5	TRBV7-9	-	TGTGCCAGCAGCCCCGGCATCCTTGAGGGGGAGACCCAGTACTTC	CASSPGILEGETQYF
-	TRBJ2-5	TRBV6-1	-	TGTGCCAGCAGAGCCCTGAGCTTAGGGCCACGCAATGAAGAGACCCAGTACTTC	CASRALSLGPRNEETQYF
-	TRBJ1-1	TRBV7-9	-	TGTGCCAGCAGCCGAAGGACGGAGAACACTGAAGCTTTCTTT	CASSRRTENTEAFF
-	TRBJ2-3	TRBV13	TRBD2	TGTGCCAGCAGCCTACGACTAGCGGGGGCCTACACAGATACGCAGTATTTT	CASSLRLAGAYTDTQYF
-	TRBJ2-1	TRBV20-1	TRBD1	TGCAGTGCTGATCAGGGGGCGCTTGAGCAGTTCTTC	CSADQGALEQFF
few	TRBJ1-2	TRBV6-5	TRBD1	TGTGCCAGCAGTCCAAGACAGGGGGCCGTCTATGGCTACACCTTC	CASSPRQGAVYGYTF
few	TRBJ1-6	TRBV6-1	-	TGTGCCAGCAACCCACTGGGTACGGAAAATTCACCCCTCCACTTT	CASNPLGTENSPLHF
-	TRBJ2-3	TRBV5-4	TRBD2	TGTGCCAGCAGTCAACGACTGACTAGCGGGTTTGACACAGATACGCAGTATTTT	CASSQRLTSGFDTDTQYF